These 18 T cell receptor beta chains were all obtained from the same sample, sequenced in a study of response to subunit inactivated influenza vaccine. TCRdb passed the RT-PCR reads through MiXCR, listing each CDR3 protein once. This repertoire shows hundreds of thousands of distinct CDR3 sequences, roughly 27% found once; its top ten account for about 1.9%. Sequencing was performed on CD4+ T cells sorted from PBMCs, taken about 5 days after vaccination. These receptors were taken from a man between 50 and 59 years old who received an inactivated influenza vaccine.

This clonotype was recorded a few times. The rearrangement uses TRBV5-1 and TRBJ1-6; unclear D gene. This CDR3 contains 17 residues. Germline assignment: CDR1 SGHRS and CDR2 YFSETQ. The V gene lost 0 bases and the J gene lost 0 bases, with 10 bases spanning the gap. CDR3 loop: CASSLVPESSYNSPLHF. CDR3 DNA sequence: TGCGCCAGCAGCTTGGTTCCGGAGAGCTCCTATAATTCACCCCTCCACTTT. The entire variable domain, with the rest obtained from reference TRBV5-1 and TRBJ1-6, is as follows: KAGVTQTPRYLIKTRGQQVTLSCSPISGHRSVSWYQQTPGQGLQFLFEYFSETQRNKGNFPGRFSGRQFSNSRSEMNVSTLELGDSALYLCASSLVPESSYNSPLHFGNGTRLTVT.

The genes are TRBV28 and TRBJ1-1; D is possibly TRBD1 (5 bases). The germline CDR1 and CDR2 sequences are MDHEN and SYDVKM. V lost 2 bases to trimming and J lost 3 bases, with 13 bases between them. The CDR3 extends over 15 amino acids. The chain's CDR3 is CASSLGGAAHTEAFF. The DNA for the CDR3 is TGTGCCAGCAGTTTAGGAGGGGCGGCCCACACTGAAGCTTTCTTT.

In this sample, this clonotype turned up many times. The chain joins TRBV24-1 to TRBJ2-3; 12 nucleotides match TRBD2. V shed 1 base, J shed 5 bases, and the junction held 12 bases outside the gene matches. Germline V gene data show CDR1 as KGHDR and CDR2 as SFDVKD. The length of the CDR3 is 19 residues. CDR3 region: CATSDFPSRLAGAKDTQYF. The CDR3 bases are TGTGCCACCAGTGATTTCCCTTCTCGACTAGCGGGAGCTAAAGATACGCAGTATTTT.

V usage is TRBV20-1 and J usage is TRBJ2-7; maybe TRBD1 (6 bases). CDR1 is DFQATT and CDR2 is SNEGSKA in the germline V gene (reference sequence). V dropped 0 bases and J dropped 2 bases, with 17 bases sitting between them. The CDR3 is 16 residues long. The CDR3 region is CSARDMIGGSPYEQYF. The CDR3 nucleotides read TGCAGTGCTAGAGATATGATAGGGGGATCCCCCTACGAGCAGTACTTC.

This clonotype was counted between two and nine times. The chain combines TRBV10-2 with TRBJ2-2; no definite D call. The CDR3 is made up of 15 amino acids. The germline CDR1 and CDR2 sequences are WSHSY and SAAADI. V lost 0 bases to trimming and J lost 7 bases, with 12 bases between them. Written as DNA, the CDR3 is TGCGCCAGCAGTGAGTCTTACGGACGTGACGGGGAGCTGTTTTTT. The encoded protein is CASSESYGRDGELFF.

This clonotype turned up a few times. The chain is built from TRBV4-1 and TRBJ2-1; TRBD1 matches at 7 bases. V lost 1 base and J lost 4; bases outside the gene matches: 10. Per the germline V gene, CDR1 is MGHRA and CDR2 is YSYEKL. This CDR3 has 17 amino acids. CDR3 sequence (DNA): TGCGCCAGCAGCCAAGGACCGGGACAGACAATATACAATGAGCAGTTCTTC. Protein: CASSQGPGQTIYNEQFF.

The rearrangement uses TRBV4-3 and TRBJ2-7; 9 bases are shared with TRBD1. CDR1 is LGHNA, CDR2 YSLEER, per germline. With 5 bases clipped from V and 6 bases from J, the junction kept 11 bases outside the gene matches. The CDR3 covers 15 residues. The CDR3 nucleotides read TGCGCCAGCAGCGCTTACAGGGGGCAAAACAGCGAGCAGTACTTC. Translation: CASSAYRGQNSEQYF.

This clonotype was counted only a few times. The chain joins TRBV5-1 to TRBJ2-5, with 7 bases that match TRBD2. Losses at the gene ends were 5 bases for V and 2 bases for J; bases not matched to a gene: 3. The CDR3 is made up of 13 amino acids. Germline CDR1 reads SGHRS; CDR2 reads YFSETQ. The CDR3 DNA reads TGCGCCAGCAGAAATAGCGGGCAAGAGACCCAGTACTTC. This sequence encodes CASRNSGQETQYF.

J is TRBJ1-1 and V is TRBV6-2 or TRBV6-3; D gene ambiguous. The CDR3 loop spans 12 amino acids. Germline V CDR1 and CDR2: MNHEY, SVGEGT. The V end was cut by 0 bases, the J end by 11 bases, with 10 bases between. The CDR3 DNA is TGTGCCAGCAGTTACTCGCGGGCGCGGGCTTTCTTT. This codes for CASSYSRARAFF.

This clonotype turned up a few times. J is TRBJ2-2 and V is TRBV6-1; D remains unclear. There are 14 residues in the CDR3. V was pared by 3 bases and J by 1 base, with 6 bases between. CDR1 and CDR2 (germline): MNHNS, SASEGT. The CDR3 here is CASSEARNTGELFF. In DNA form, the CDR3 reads TGTGCCAGCAGTGAGGCTAGGAACACCGGGGAGCTGTTTTTT.

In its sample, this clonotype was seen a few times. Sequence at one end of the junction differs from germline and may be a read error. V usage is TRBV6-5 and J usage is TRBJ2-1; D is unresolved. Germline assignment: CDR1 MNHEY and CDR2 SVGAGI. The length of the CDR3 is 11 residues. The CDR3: CASSYYYEQFF. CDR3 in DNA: TGTGCCAGCAGTTACTACTATGAGCAGTTCTTC.

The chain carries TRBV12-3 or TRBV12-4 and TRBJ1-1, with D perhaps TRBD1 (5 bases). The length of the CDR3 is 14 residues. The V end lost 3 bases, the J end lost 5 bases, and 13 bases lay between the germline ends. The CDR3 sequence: CASSLEGFKTEAFF. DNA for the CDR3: TGTGCCAGCAGTTTGGAGGGGTTCAAGACTGAAGCTTTCTTT.

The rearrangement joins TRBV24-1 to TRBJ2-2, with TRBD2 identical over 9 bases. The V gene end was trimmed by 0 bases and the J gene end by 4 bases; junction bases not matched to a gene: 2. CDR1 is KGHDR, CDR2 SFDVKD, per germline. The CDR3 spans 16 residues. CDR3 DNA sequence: TGTGCCACCAGTGATTTGGCGACTAGCGGCACCGGGGAGCTGTTTTTT. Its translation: CATSDLATSGTGELFF.

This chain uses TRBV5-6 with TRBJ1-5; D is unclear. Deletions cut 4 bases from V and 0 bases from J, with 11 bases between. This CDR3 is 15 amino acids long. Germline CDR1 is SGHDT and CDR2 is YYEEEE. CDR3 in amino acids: CASSRSGSSNQPQHF. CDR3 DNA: TGTGCCAGCAGCCGGAGCGGGAGTAGCAATCAGCCCCAGCATTTT. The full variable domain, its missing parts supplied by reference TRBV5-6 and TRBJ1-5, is DAGVTQSPTHLIKTRGQQVTLRCSPKSGHDTVSWYQQALGQGPQFIFQYYEEEERQRGNFPDRFSGHQFPNYSSELNVNALLLGDSALYLCASSRSGSSNQPQHFGDGTRLSIL.

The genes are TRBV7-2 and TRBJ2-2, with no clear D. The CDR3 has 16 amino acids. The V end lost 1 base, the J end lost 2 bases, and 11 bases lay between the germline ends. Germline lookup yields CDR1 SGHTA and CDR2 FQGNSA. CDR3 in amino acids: CASSLGGGANTGELFF. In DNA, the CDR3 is TGTGCCAGCAGCTTAGGAGGTGGCGCTAACACCGGGGAGCTGTTTTTT.

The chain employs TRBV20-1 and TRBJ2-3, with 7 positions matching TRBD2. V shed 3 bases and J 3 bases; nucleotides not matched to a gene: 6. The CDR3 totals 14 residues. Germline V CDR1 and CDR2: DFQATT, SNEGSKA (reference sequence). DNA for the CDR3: TGCAGTGCTAGGATCGGGGGGACTACAGATACGCAGTATTTT. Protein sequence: CSARIGGTTDTQYF.

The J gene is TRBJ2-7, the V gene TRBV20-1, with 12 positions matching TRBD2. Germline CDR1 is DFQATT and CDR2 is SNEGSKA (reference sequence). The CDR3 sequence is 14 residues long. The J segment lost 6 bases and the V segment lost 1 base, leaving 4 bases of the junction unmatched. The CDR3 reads CSARVLAGGLEQYF. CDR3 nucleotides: TGCAGTGCTAGAGTACTAGCGGGGGGACTCGAGCAGTACTTC.

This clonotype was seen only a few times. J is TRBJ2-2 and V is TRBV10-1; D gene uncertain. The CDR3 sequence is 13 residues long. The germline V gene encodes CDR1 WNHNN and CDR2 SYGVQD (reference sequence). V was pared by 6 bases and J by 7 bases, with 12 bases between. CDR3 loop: CASSQNAGGELFF. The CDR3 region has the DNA TGCGCCAGCAGCCAGAACGCCGGCGGGGAGCTGTTTTTT.